The sequence of this T cell receptor beta chain was determined in a study of cytomegalovirus exposure and HLA in healthy donors. Whole-study findings and limits: In vitro work confirmed that three CMV-associated chains recognize CMV antigens. According to a subsequent analysis, TCR clusters from the first cohort were inclined to appear together in the 110 or so validation repertoires.

This clone was seen only once. Its antigen is not identified. V lost 3 bases and J 3 bases, leaving 14 bases between the germline ends. Per the germline V gene, CDR1 is GTSNPN and CDR2 is SVGIG (reference sequence). The CDR3 length is 14 residues. Clones were read by immunoSEQ multiplex PCR, and TCRdb kept only the in-frame ones, dropping some. The sample yields 170,000 or so clones, roughly 85% seen once. The specimen sequenced was PBMCs. The chain carries TRBV30 and TRBJ1-2; D not certain. This TCR came from a man aged 18 to 29 in good health and CMV-seropositive. The CDR3 DNA reads TGTGCCTGGAGGATGTGGGAGTGGGACTATGGCTACACCTTC. Translated: CAWRMWEWDYGYTF.